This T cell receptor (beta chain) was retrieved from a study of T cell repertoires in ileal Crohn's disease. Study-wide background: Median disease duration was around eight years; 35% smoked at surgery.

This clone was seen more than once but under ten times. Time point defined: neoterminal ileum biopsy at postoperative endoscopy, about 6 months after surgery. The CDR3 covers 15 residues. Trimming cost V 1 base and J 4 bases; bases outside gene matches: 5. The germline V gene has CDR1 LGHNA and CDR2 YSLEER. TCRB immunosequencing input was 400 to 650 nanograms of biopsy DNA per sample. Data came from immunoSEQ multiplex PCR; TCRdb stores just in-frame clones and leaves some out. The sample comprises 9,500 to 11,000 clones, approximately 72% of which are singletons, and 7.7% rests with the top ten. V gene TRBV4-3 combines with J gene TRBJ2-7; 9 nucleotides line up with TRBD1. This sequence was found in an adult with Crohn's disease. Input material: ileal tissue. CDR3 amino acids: CASSQGGTGIYEQYF. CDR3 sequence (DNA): TGCGCCAGCAGCCAAGGAGGGACAGGGATATACGAGCAGTACTTC.